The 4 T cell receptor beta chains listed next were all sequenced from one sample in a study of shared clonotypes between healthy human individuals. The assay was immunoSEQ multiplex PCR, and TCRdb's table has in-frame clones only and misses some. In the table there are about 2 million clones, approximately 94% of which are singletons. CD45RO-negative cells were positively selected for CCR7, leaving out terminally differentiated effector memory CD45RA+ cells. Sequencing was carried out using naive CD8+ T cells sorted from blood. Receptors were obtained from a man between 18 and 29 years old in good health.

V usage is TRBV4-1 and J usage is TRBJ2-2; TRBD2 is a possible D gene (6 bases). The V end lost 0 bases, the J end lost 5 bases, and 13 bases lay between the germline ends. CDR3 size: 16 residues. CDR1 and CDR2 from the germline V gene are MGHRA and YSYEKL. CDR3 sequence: CASSQDPGLITGELFF. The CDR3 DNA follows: TGCGCCAGCAGCCAAGACCCCGGACTAATTACCGGGGAGCTGTTTTTT.

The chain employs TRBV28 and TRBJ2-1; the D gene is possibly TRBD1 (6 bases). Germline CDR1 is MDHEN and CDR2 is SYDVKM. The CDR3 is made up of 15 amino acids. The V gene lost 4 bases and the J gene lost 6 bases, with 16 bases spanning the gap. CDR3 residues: CASSSLTGLLNEQFF. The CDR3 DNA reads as TGTGCCAGCAGTTCATTAACAGGGCTTCTCAATGAGCAGTTCTTC.

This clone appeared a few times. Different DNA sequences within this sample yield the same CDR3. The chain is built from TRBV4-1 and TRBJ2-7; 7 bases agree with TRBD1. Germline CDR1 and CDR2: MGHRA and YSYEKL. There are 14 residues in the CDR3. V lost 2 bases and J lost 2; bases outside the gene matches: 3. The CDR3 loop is CASSQRDRAYEQYF. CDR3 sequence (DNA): TGCGCCAGCAGCCAACGGGACAGAGCCTACGAGCAGTACTTC.

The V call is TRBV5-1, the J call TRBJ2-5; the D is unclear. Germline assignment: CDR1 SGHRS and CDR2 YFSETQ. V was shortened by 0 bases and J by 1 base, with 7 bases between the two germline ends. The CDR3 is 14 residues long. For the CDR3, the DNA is TGCGCCAGCAGCTTGGAACACTTCCAAGAGACCCAGTACTTC. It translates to CASSLEHFQETQYF.